Below are 28 T cell receptor beta chains sequenced from a single sample in a study of technical replicates of blood from a few donors. This table comes from immunoSEQ multiplex PCR, and its TCRdb copy is limited to in-frame clones, with some not included. The table lists about 97,000 clones, roughly 95% of them singletons, with roughly 0.31% in the top ten. Specimen: T cells isolated from PBMCs. The receptors originated from a human donor in good health.

The chain joins TRBV2 to TRBJ2-1, with 10 bases aligning to TRBD2. With V trimmed by 6 bases and J by 4 bases, 3 bases remained unmatched. The CDR3 consists of 14 residues. Germline CDR1 is SNHLY and CDR2 is FYNNEI. The CDR3 nucleotides are TGTGCCAGCAGAGGGACTAGCGTATACAATGAGCAGTTCTTC. Its translation is CASRGTSVYNEQFF.

The V gene is TRBV7-9, the J gene TRBJ1-2; D is ambiguous. The V end was cut by 2 bases, the J end by 8 bases, with 9 bases between. Germline-derived CDR1 and CDR2 are SEHNR and FQNEAQ (reference sequence). This CDR3 has 12 amino acids. The CDR3 coding sequence is TGTGCCAGCAGCTTACAGGTTTACGGCTACACCTTC. This encodes CASSLQVYGYTF.

The chain joins TRBV10-1 to TRBJ2-3; D gene ambiguous. The CDR3 has 15 amino acids. V was pared by 0 bases and J by 0 bases, with 7 bases between. Per the germline V gene, CDR1 is WNHNN and CDR2 is SYGVQD (reference sequence). The CDR3 sequence is CASSESLSSTDTQYF. DNA for the CDR3: TGCGCCAGCAGTGAGTCTCTATCTAGCACAGATACGCAGTATTTT.

This clone appeared a few times. The chain combines TRBV18 with TRBJ1-2, with D tentatively TRBD1 (5 bases). The CDR3 runs 14 residues. With 3 bases removed from V and 7 bases from J, the gap between germline ends came to 15 bases. Germline assignment: CDR1 KGHSH and CDR2 LQKENI. The DNA for the CDR3 is TGTGCCAGCTCACCGGGTGCGGGGGATGCTGGCTACACCTTC. Translation: CASSPGAGDAGYTF.

This sequence joins TRBV28 and TRBJ2-5, with 11 bases that match TRBD2. CDR3 length: 18 residues. In germline, CDR1 is MDHEN, CDR2 SYDVKM. Trimming at V came to 3 bases and at J to 4 bases, leaving 13 bases not matched to a gene. The CDR3 DNA reads TGTGCCAGCAGTTTGATCCCTCAACTAGCGGGAGTATTAGAGACCCAGTACTTC. It codes for CASSLIPQLAGVLETQYF.

Here the CDR3 DNA reads TGTGCCAGCAGCCCGAGGGGACTAGCGGGAGGCTACGAGCAGTACTTC. Translation: CASSPRGLAGGYEQYF. This chain uses TRBV4-2 with TRBJ2-7; 15 positions match TRBD2. The CDR3 sequence is 16 residues long. Germline V gene lookup returns CDR1 LGHNA and CDR2 YNFKEQ. The V gene end was trimmed by 4 bases and the J gene end by 3 bases; junction bases not matched to a gene: 4.

This clone was detected only once. The chain is built from TRBV5-1 and TRBJ2-7, with 8 bases matching TRBD1. Germline V CDR1 and CDR2: SGHRS, YFSETQ. The CDR3 length is 15 residues. With V trimmed by 0 bases and J by 4 bases, 6 bases remained unmatched. The CDR3 coding sequence is TGCGCCAGCAGCTTGGCTGTAGGGACAGGATACGAGCAGTACTTC. Amino acid sequence: CASSLAVGTGYEQYF.

The chain combines TRBV6-5 with TRBJ2-5; 8 positions agree with TRBD1. CDR3 length: 14 amino acids. Germline V gives CDR1 MNHEY, CDR2 SVGAGI. V lost 8 bases to trimming and J lost 4 bases; unmatched junction nucleotides: 9. The CDR3 sequence: CASGTSGTGETQYF. CDR3 sequence (DNA): TGTGCCAGCGGGACTTCCGGGACAGGAGAGACCCAGTACTTC.

The CDR3 bases are TGTGCCAGCAGTTACAACGCAGGGGGTGGCTACGAGCAGTACTTC. This codes for CASSYNAGGGYEQYF. This rearrangement joins TRBV6-6 to TRBJ2-7; 7 bases map to TRBD1. This CDR3 comprises 15 residues. CDR1 MNHNY and CDR2 SVGAGI come from the germline V gene (reference sequence). The ends lost 2 bases at V and 3 bases at J; junction bases unmatched: 7.

The chain recombines TRBV7-3 with TRBJ2-1, with 11 bases identical to TRBD2. The germline gives CDR1 SGHTA, CDR2 FQGTGA. This CDR3 comprises 16 residues. Losses at the gene ends were 2 bases for V and 4 bases for J; bases not matched to a gene: 4. This CDR3 is CASSLLAGGLYNEQFF. CDR3 in DNA: TGTGCCAGCAGCTTACTAGCGGGAGGATTATACAATGAGCAGTTCTTC.

The chain couples TRBV28 to TRBJ2-7, with TRBD1 matching 8 bases. CDR3 length: 15 amino acids. V shed 6 bases and J 4 bases; nucleotides not matched to a gene: 11. The germline V gene encodes CDR1 MDHEN and CDR2 SYDVKM. The DNA for the CDR3 is TGTGCCAGCAGATATACAGGGGGGAAAATATACGAGCAGTACTTC. It specifies CASRYTGGKIYEQYF.

The chain links TRBV5-6 to TRBJ2-7, with D perhaps TRBD1 (6 bases). The germline V gene encodes CDR1 SGHDT and CDR2 YYEEEE. The CDR3 has 13 amino acids. Trimming cost V 1 base and J 3 bases, with 8 bases left between them. The DNA of the CDR3 is TGTGCCAGCAGCTTGTGGGGGCACTACGAGCAGTACTTC. It codes for CASSLWGHYEQYF.

V gene TRBV7-2 combines with J gene TRBJ1-3; D is possibly TRBD1 (5 bases). The germline V gene has CDR1 SGHTA and CDR2 FQGNSA. The CDR3 is 13 residues long. Trimming shortened V by 8 bases and J by 4 bases, and 12 bases separated the two germline ends. This CDR3 is CASSGTPGNTIYF. CDR3 coding DNA: TGTGCCAGCTCCGGGACTCCGGGAAACACCATATATTTT.

The V gene is TRBV7-2, the J gene TRBJ2-1; 10 nucleotides line up with TRBD2. The V segment lost 2 bases and the J segment 7 bases; nucleotides outside the gene matches: 5. The CDR3 is 15 residues long. The V gene's germline CDR1 is SGHTA and CDR2 FQGNSA. The CDR3 DNA sequence: TGTGCCAGCAGCTTACTAGCGGGAGTACGAAATGAGCAGTTCTTC. Encoded protein: CASSLLAGVRNEQFF.

DNA of the CDR3: TGTGCCAGCAGTCGGACAGGGGGGGACATTCAGTACTTC. It specifies CASSRTGGDIQYF. V gene TRBV7-9 combines with J gene TRBJ2-4; TRBD1 agrees at 10 bases. The CDR3 covers 13 residues. In germline, CDR1 is SEHNR, CDR2 FQNEAQ (reference sequence). J was trimmed by 8 bases and V by 6 bases; bases with no gene match: 4.

The genes are TRBV7-9 and TRBJ2-7; D call uncertain. Trimming stripped 5 bases from V and 4 bases from J, with 9 bases between. The V gene's germline CDR1 is SEHNR and CDR2 FQNEAQ (reference sequence). The CDR3 sequence is 12 residues long. The DNA of the CDR3 is TGTGCCAGCAGCCTGACTCCTTACGAGCAGTACTTC. It codes for CASSLTPYEQYF.

Of note for this clone: Different DNA sequences within this sample yield the same CDR3. DNA for the CDR3: TGTGCCAGCAGTTTCCCAGGGAACACTGAAGCTTTCTTT. It codes for CASSFPGNTEAFF. The chain uses TRBV28 and TRBJ1-1; D is unclear. Germline lookup yields CDR1 MDHEN and CDR2 SYDVKM. This CDR3 has 13 residues. V was cut by 3 bases and J by 1 base, with 6 bases left in between. The full variable domain, completed using reference TRBV28 and TRBJ1-1, is DVKVTQSSRYLVKRTGEKVFLECVQDMDHENMFWYRQDPGLGLRLIYFSYDVKMKEKGDIPEGYSVSREKKERFSLILESASTNQTSMYLCASSFPGNTEAFFGQGTRLTVV.

Here the CDR3 reads CASSSSGQLSGNTIYF. The CDR3 nucleotides are TGCGCCAGCAGCTCCTCGGGACAACTCTCTGGAAACACCATATATTTT. V is TRBV5-1 and J is TRBJ1-3; D may be TRBD1 (6 bases). CDR1 and CDR2 from the germline V gene are SGHRS and YFSETQ. The CDR3 contains 16 residues. Trimming cost V 3 bases and J 0 bases, with 13 bases left between them.

The genes are TRBV9 and TRBJ1-4; maybe TRBD1 (5 bases). This CDR3 spans 15 amino acids. V was trimmed by 0 bases and J by 6 bases, leaving 12 bases between them. The germline V gene has CDR1 SGDLS and CDR2 YYNGEE. CDR3 residues: CASSVEGRVDEKLFF. In DNA, the CDR3 is TGTGCCAGCAGCGTAGAGGGCAGGGTGGATGAAAAACTGTTTTTT.

J is TRBJ1-5 and V is TRBV19, with 7 bases fitting TRBD1. Germline loops: CDR1 LNHDA, CDR2 SQIVND (reference sequence). The junction had 3 bases not matched to a gene; V was cut back by 5 bases and J by 5 bases. This CDR3 spans 13 amino acids. The CDR3 loop is CASSGTGDQPQHF. Here the CDR3 DNA reads TGTGCCAGTAGTGGAACAGGGGATCAGCCCCAGCATTTT.

The chain carries TRBV14 and TRBJ1-1; D uncertain. Trimming cost V 1 base and J 5 bases, with 14 bases left between them. CDR3 length equals 15 residues. From germline, CDR1 is SGHDN and CDR2 FVKESK. CDR3 protein: CASSQVPGEVTEAFF. The DNA for the CDR3 is TGTGCCAGCAGCCAAGTTCCTGGGGAGGTAACTGAAGCTTTCTTT.

The chain employs TRBV10-3 and TRBJ2-7, with TRBD1 matching 8 bases. Germline V CDR1 and CDR2: ENHRY, SYGVKD. V shed 8 bases, J shed 3 bases, and the junction held 6 bases outside the gene matches. The CDR3 runs to 13 residues. The CDR3 spells CAIAGTGSYEQYF. DNA of the CDR3: TGTGCCATCGCTGGGACAGGCAGCTACGAGCAGTACTTC.

The rearrangement uses TRBV7-8 and TRBJ1-5, with D perhaps TRBD1 (6 bases). The germline V gene encodes CDR1 SGHVS and CDR2 FQNEAQ. V was shortened by 0 bases and J by 3 bases, with 9 bases between the two germline ends. This CDR3 spans 15 amino acids. The CDR3 spells CASSLARTDNQPQHF. In nucleotides, the CDR3 is TGTGCCAGCAGCTTAGCGCGGACAGACAATCAGCCCCAGCATTTT. The whole variable domain, filled in from reference TRBV7-8 and TRBJ1-5, reads GAGVSQSPRYKVAKRGQDVALRCDPISGHVSLFWYQQALGQGPEFLTYFQNEAQLDKSGLPSDRFFAERPEGSVSTLKIQRTQQEDSAVYLCASSLARTDNQPQHFGDGTRLSIL.

The chain recombines TRBV5-1 with TRBJ2-7, with 7 bases lining up with TRBD1. The junction had 9 bases not matched to a gene; V was cut back by 4 bases and J by 5 bases. CDR1 is SGHRS, CDR2 YFSETQ, per germline. The CDR3 spans 14 residues. The CDR3 bases are TGCGCCAGCAGCGTGACAGGGCCAGACAACGAGCAGTACTTC. This gives the protein CASSVTGPDNEQYF.

Written as DNA, the CDR3 is TGTGCCAGTATGGAAAGCGGGGGATCCTACAATGAGCAGTTCTTC. Protein: CASMESGGSYNEQFF. This chain links TRBV19 with TRBJ2-1; TRBD2 matches 8 bases. Germline V lookup: CDR1 LNHDA, CDR2 SQIVND (reference sequence). The CDR3 is made up of 15 amino acids. V gave up 7 bases and J gave up 1 base; unmatched junction bases: 6.

The J gene is TRBJ2-3, the V gene TRBV6-5; D is possibly TRBD1 (6 bases). The V gene's germline CDR1 is MNHEY and CDR2 SVGAGI. This CDR3 is 13 amino acids long. V was pared by 2 bases and J by 4 bases, with 7 bases between. The chain's CDR3 is CASSYGGSDTQYF. For the CDR3, the DNA is TGTGCCAGCAGTTACGGGGGCTCAGATACGCAGTATTTT.

This clone was observed a single time. The rearrangement uses TRBV6-6 and TRBJ2-3, with 9 bases aligning to TRBD2. This CDR3 has 15 amino acids. Germline loops: CDR1 MNHNY, CDR2 SVGAGI (reference sequence). With V trimmed by 2 bases and J by 5 bases, 5 bases remained unmatched. The DNA of the CDR3 is TGTGCCAGCAGTTACATAGCGGGGGCTAAAGATACGCAGTATTTT. The encoded protein is CASSYIAGAKDTQYF.

The rearrangement uses TRBV19 and TRBJ2-7, with TRBD2 identical over 12 bases. CDR1 LNHDA and CDR2 SQIVND come from the germline V gene (reference sequence). CDR3 length: 17 amino acids. Losses at the gene ends were 4 bases for V and 0 bases for J; bases not matched to a gene: 7. CDR3 sequence reads: CASSTKGLAGSSYEQYF. The CDR3 DNA is TGTGCCAGTAGTACCAAGGGACTAGCGGGTAGCTCCTACGAGCAGTACTTC. Full variable domain (rest looked up from reference TRBV19 and TRBJ2-7): DGGITQSPKYLFRKEGQNVTLSCEQNLNHDAMYWYRQDPGQGLRLIYYSQIVNDFQKGDIAEGYSVSREKKESFPLTVTSAQKNPTAFYLCASSTKGLAGSSYEQYFGPGTRLTVT.